These 29 T cell receptor beta chains originate from one sample sequenced in a study of T-cell memory formation after mild COVID-19. One entry per CDR3 protein, called by TCRdb with MiXCR from the 5' RACE reads. The sample contains over 35,000 distinct CDR3 sequences, approximately 9.6% of which appear only once. Sequencing was carried out using PBMCs or a T cell subset sorted from them (not recorded which). The receptors stem from an adult woman who had mild COVID-19 (a few samples of this study predate the infection). Cell type and time point are not known.

This clonotype was observed a handful of times. This CDR3 reads CASSQDVAGLGRETQYF. The CDR3 DNA is TGTGCCAGCAGCCAAGATGTGGCGGGTCTAGGCCGAGAGACCCAGTACTTC. The chain has TRBV4-2 and TRBJ2-5; perhaps TRBD2 as D (5 bases). Germline CDR1 is LGHNA and CDR2 is YNFKEQ. CDR3 length: 17 residues. V was cut by 0 bases and J by 4 bases, with 18 bases left in between.

CDR3 protein: CASSQVTGATEAFF. CDR3 in DNA: TGTGCCAGCAGCCAAGTGACAGGGGCCACTGAAGCTTTCTTT. The chain recombines TRBV3-1 with TRBJ1-1, with 8 bases aligning to TRBD1. CDR1 LGHDT and CDR2 YNNKEL come from the germline V gene (reference sequence). The CDR3 is 14 residues long. Trimming at V came to 1 base and at J to 4 bases, leaving 2 bases not matched to a gene.

V gene TRBV10-3 combines with J gene TRBJ1-1; unclear D gene. The V and J ends lost 3 bases and 4 bases respectively, with 6 bases between them. Germline V CDR1 and CDR2: ENHRY, SYGVKD. The CDR3 length is 12 residues. For the CDR3, the DNA is TGTGCCATCAGTGAAATCGGCACTGAAGCTTTCTTT. This translates into CAISEIGTEAFF.

This clonotype was seen only a few times. The chain carries TRBV7-2 and TRBJ2-1; the match to TRBD2 covers 8 bases. The CDR3 is 14 amino acids. The germline V gene has CDR1 SGHTA and CDR2 FQGNSA. The J segment lost 6 bases and the V segment lost 5 bases, leaving 6 bases of the junction unmatched. The CDR3 DNA reads TGTGCCAGCAGCCTCGGACTAGCCATCAATGAGCAGTTCTTC. Translated, it gives CASSLGLAINEQFF.

This clonotype was seen ten or more times. This chain links TRBV7-3 with TRBJ2-1, with 11 bases that match TRBD2. Germline V gene lookup returns CDR1 SGHTA and CDR2 FQGTGA. The CDR3 is 17 residues long. Trimming cost V 5 bases and J 4 bases; bases outside gene matches: 10. The CDR3 bases are TGTGCCAGCAGCCGCCGCGGGGGGACTAGCGGATACAATGAGCAGTTCTTC. Translation gives CASSRRGGTSGYNEQFF.

The chain employs TRBV25-1 and TRBJ2-5; 8 bases match TRBD2. CDR1 is MGHDK, CDR2 SYGVNS, per germline. The V segment lost 4 bases and the J segment 5 bases; nucleotides outside the gene matches: 9. The CDR3 runs to 15 residues. CDR3: CASSGLAGGGETQYF. CDR3 bases: TGTGCCAGCAGTGGTTTGGCGGGGGGCGGGGAGACCCAGTACTTC.

The chain combines TRBV6-6 with TRBJ1-1; 11 bases agree with TRBD1. The CDR3 consists of 17 residues. Germline assignment: CDR1 MNHNY and CDR2 SVGAGI (reference sequence). Germline trimming cut 2 bases from V and 1 base from J; bases unmatched to any gene: 6. This CDR3 is CASSYPRTGGANTEAFF. As DNA, the CDR3 is TGTGCCAGCAGTTACCCAAGGACAGGGGGCGCGAACACTGAAGCTTTCTTT.

This clonotype was found many times. The J gene is TRBJ2-1, the V gene TRBV7-3; TRBD2 aligns across 11 bases. CDR1 is SGHTA, CDR2 FQGTGA, per germline. V lost 0 bases, J lost 6 bases, and 1 base stayed unmatched. The CDR3 runs 15 residues. The CDR3 DNA reads TGTGCCAGCAGCTTAACCGGGACTAGCGGCAATGAGCAGTTCTTC. It translates to CASSLTGTSGNEQFF.

This clonotype turned up a few times. J is TRBJ1-1 and V is TRBV12-3 or TRBV12-4; TRBD1 is a possible D gene (5 bases). The V end lost 6 bases, the J end lost 6 bases, and 20 bases lay between the germline ends. CDR3 size: 15 residues. The CDR3 is CASRYGADPSPEAFF. The CDR3 region has the DNA TGTGCCAGCAGGTATGGGGCAGACCCGTCCCCTGAAGCTTTCTTT.

This clonotype was observed many times. The V and J genes are TRBV4-2 and TRBJ2-7; 8 bases match TRBD2. Per the germline V gene, CDR1 is LGHNA and CDR2 is YNFKEQ. The V and J ends lost 1 base and 3 bases, in that order; junction bases with no gene match: 8. The CDR3 runs 16 residues. This chain's CDR3 is CASSQAPAGTSYEQYF. The CDR3 bases are TGTGCCAGCAGCCAAGCCCCCGCCGGGACTAGCTACGAGCAGTACTTC.

This clonotype has more than one count but fewer than ten. The J gene is TRBJ2-1, the V gene TRBV27; either TRBD1 or TRBD2 may fit D (6 bases each). Germline V CDR1 and CDR2: MNHEY, SMNVEV (reference sequence). There are 19 residues in the CDR3. V lost 1 base and J 4 bases, leaving 23 bases between the germline ends. This CDR3 is CASSLLTPQAPGAYNEQFF. CDR3 nucleotide sequence: TGTGCCAGCAGTTTATTGACTCCACAGGCTCCGGGGGCTTACAATGAGCAGTTCTTC.

This chain uses TRBV9 with TRBJ2-2; D is undetermined. The CDR3 extends over 17 amino acids. Trimming stripped 4 bases from V and 1 base from J, with 17 bases between. The germline gives CDR1 SGDLS, CDR2 YYNGEE. This CDR3 is CASSSRLDGENTGELFF. For the CDR3, the DNA is TGTGCCAGCAGCTCCCGTTTGGACGGAGAGAACACCGGGGAGCTGTTTTTT.

This clonotype was seen ten or more times. The J gene is TRBJ2-1, the V gene TRBV15; the D gene is possibly TRBD2 (6 bases). This CDR3 has 14 residues. V lost 0 bases to trimming and J lost 7 bases, with 10 bases between them. Germline values: CDR1 LNHNV, CDR2 YYDKDF (reference sequence). The CDR3 DNA reads TGTGCCACCAGCAGAGATCGGGGGTGGAATGAGCAGTTCTTC. This encodes CATSRDRGWNEQFF.

This rearrangement joins TRBV6-2 or TRBV6-3 to TRBJ2-1; unclear D gene. V lost 4 bases, J lost 8 bases, and 6 bases lay in between. This CDR3 has 11 residues. Germline V lookup: CDR1 MNHEY, CDR2 SVGEGT. CDR3 DNA sequence: TGTGCCAGCAGTTCCTTCGATGAGCAGTTCTTC. Its translation: CASSSFDEQFF.

This clonotype appeared a few times. The chain couples TRBV12-5 to TRBJ2-5; 8 bases are shared with TRBD2. After removal of 7 bases from V and 3 bases from J, the junction contained 4 bases not matched to a gene. Germline V lookup: CDR1 LGHNT, CDR2 FRNRAP. The CDR3 loop spans 13 amino acids. The CDR3 region has the DNA TGTGCTAGTGCAGCGGGAGTAAAAGAGACCCAGTACTTC. It yields the protein CASAAGVKETQYF.

The V gene is TRBV20-1, the J gene TRBJ2-4; 10 nucleotides match TRBD1. CDR3 length: 15 amino acids. The V gene's germline CDR1 is DFQATT and CDR2 SNEGSKA (reference sequence). The V and J ends lost 6 bases and 5 bases, in that order; junction bases with no gene match: 10. This CDR3 is CSAPRDRGLENIQYF. The DNA of the CDR3 is TGCAGTGCCCCAAGGGACAGGGGCCTTGAAAACATTCAGTACTTC.

This chain joins TRBV7-7 and TRBJ2-2; perhaps D is TRBD1 or TRBD2 (5 bases each). This CDR3 spans 14 amino acids. The V end was cut by 5 bases, the J end by 3 bases, with 10 bases between. Germline V gene data show CDR1 as SSHAT and CDR2 as FNYEAQ (reference sequence). The CDR3 loop reads CASSVQGDTGELFF. In DNA, the CDR3 is TGTGCCAGCAGCGTCCAGGGAGACACCGGGGAGCTGTTTTTT.

The chain has TRBV30 and TRBJ1-5; 7 bases are shared with TRBD1. Germline-derived CDR1 and CDR2 are GTSNPN and SVGIG (reference sequence). The CDR3 sequence is 15 residues long. Unmatched junction bases numbered 9, after V lost 0 bases and J lost 7 bases. This CDR3 is CAWSVRGRGTQPQHF. The CDR3 DNA follows: TGTGCCTGGAGTGTCCGGGGCAGGGGGACCCAGCCCCAGCATTTT.

This clonotype was counted between two and nine times. The chain uses TRBV18 and TRBJ2-7; 12 bases match TRBD2. Germline CDR1 KGHSH, CDR2 LQKENI. The CDR3 is 14 residues long. Trimming at V came to 2 bases and at J to 6 bases, leaving 2 bases not matched to a gene. CDR3 DNA sequence: TGTGCCAGCTCACCATCTAGCGGGGGGGGCGAGCAGTACTTC. It codes for CASSPSSGGGEQYF.

CDR3 bases: TGTGCCAGCAGCCAAGAAAGACCGAATTCACCCCTCCACTTT. Translated, it gives CASSQERPNSPLHF. The V call is TRBV3-1, the J call TRBJ1-6; D is unclear. This CDR3 has 14 amino acids. Germline assignment: CDR1 LGHDT and CDR2 YNNKEL (reference sequence). Trimming removed 0 bases at V and 7 bases at J, with 7 bases between.

The J gene is TRBJ2-5, the V gene TRBV11-1; D unresolved. This CDR3 has 15 residues. V lost 3 bases to trimming and J lost 3 bases, with 14 bases between them. The V gene's germline CDR1 is SGHAT and CDR2 FQDESV (reference sequence). The CDR3 DNA reads as TGTGCCAGCAGCTTCCCCCGGACGGAAGAAGAGACCCAGTACTTC. Its translation: CASSFPRTEEETQYF.

The chain carries TRBV27 and TRBJ2-2, with unresolved D. CDR1 is MNHEY, CDR2 SMNVEV, per germline (reference sequence). Trimming took off 8 bases at V and 3 bases at J, with 13 bases between the two ends. The CDR3 spans 14 residues. The CDR3 region has the DNA TGTGCCAGCGGGCGAAACCTCGACACCGGGGAGCTGTTTTTT. Translated: CASGRNLDTGELFF.

The V call is TRBV6-5, the J call TRBJ2-2; TRBD2 is a possible D gene (5 bases). The CDR3 extends over 15 amino acids. Per germline, CDR1 MNHEY and CDR2 SVGAGI. V shed 0 bases and J shed 4 bases, with 9 bases lying between them. In DNA, the CDR3 is TGTGCCAGCAGTTACTCTGAGGCGGGCACCGGGGAGCTGTTTTTT. Encoded protein: CASSYSEAGTGELFF.

The chain uses TRBV6-6 and TRBJ2-3; D gene unclear. Germline V CDR1 and CDR2: MNHNY, SVGAGI (reference sequence). The CDR3 totals 13 residues. The V gene lost 6 bases and the J gene lost 4 bases, with 11 bases spanning the gap. This CDR3 reads CASRGSRADTQYF. The CDR3 nucleotides are TGTGCCAGCAGGGGTTCTAGGGCAGATACGCAGTATTTT.

This clonotype turned up a few times. V usage is TRBV7-9 and J usage is TRBJ1-1, with D tentatively TRBD1 (5 bases). CDR1 and CDR2 (germline): SEHNR, FQNEAQ (reference sequence). This CDR3 has 15 amino acids. V gave up 7 bases and J gave up 5 bases, with 20 bases separating them. In nucleotides, the CDR3 is TGTGCCAGCACCCCTCGCGGGGCGCGGTGGACTGAAGCTTTCTTT. Translating it yields CASTPRGARWTEAFF.

This clonotype turned up a few times. At one of its ends the junction is not consistent with the germline gene, which may arise from a read error. This chain connects TRBV4-3 to TRBJ1-6; D is uncertain. Germline V CDR1 and CDR2: LGHNA, YSLEER. The CDR3 runs to 17 residues. The CDR3 loop reads CASSQDLWVGYSSPLHF. DNA of the CDR3: TGCGCCAGCAGCCAAGATCTATGGGTCGGGTATAGTTCACCCCTCCACTTT.

This clonotype was counted many times. The chain employs TRBV4-3 and TRBJ2-7; TRBD2 is a possible D gene (6 bases). V lost 0 bases, J lost 4 bases, and 16 bases lay in between. CDR3 length equals 16 residues. Germline V gene data show CDR1 as LGHNA and CDR2 as YSLEER. In DNA form, the CDR3 reads TGCGCCAGCAGCCAAGATCATGGAGGGACCGCTTACGAGCAGTACTTC. Translation gives CASSQDHGGTAYEQYF.

This clonotype has more than one count but fewer than ten. The chain links TRBV5-1 to TRBJ2-7, with 11 positions matching TRBD2. Germline CDR1 SGHRS, CDR2 YFSETQ. The CDR3 length is 17 residues. V trimming: 4 bases; J trimming: 4 bases; junction bases outside the gene matches: 13. The CDR3 DNA reads TGCGCCAGCAGCCTTGTAGCGGGAGGGCCGGGGACGTACGAGCAGTACTTC. Amino acids: CASSLVAGGPGTYEQYF.

The chain couples TRBV6-5 to TRBJ1-2, with D perhaps TRBD1 (6 bases). Per germline, CDR1 MNHEY and CDR2 SVGAGI. The CDR3 has 15 residues. V lost 2 bases to trimming and J lost 4 bases, with 14 bases between them. The CDR3 nucleotides are TGTGCCAGCAGTTACGACAGGAGTTCTATCTATGGCTACACCTTC. Its translation is CASSYDRSSIYGYTF.